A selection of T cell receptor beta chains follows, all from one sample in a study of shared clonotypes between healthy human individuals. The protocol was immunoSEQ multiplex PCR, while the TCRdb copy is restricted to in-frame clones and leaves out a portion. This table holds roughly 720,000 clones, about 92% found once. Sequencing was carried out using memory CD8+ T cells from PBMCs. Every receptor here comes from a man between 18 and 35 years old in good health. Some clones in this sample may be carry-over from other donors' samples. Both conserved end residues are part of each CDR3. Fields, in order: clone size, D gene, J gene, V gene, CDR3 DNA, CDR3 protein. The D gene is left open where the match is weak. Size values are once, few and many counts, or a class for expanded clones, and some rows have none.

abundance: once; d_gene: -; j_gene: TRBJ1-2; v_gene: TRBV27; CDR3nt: TGTGCCAGCAGTTTATCGGGCAGGGAGGTAAACTATGGCTACACCTTC; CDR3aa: CASSLSGREVNYGYTF
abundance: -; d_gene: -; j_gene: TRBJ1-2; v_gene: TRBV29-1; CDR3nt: TGCAGCGCCCTGGGGGCAGGGGCTGGAGCTAACTATGGCTACACCTTC; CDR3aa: CSALGAGAGANYGYTF
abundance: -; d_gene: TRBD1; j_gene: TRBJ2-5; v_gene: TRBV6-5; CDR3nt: TGTGCCAGCAGTTACTCGGACAGGGCCCAAGAGACCCAGTACTTC; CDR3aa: CASSYSDRAQETQYF
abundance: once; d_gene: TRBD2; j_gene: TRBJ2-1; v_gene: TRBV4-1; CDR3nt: TGCGCCAGCAGCACCCGGACTAGCGGGTATAATGAGCAGTTCTTC; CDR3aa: CASSTRTSGYNEQFF
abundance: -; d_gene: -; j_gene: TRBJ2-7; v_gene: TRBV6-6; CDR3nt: TGTGCCAGCAGTACCCGGGACGGAGTCTACGAGCAGTACTTC; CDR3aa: CASSTRDGVYEQYF
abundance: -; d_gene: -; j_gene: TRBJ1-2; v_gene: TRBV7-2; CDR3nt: TGTGCCAGCAGCTTTATCCCCTCTGAAGGCTATGGCTACACCTTC; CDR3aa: CASSFIPSEGYGYTF
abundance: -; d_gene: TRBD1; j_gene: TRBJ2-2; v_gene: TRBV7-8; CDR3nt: TGTGCCAGCACCTTCCAGGGGACAGGGAACACCGGGGAGCTGTTTTTT; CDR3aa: CASTFQGTGNTGELFF
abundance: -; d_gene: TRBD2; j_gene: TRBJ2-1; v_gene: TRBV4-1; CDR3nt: TGCGCCAGCAGCCGTGGGGAGCGGGAGGCCCCCTACAATGAGCAGTTCTTC; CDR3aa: CASSRGEREAPYNEQFF
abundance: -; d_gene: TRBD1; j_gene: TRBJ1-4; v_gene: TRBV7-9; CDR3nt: TGTGCCAGCAGCTCGCGGGACAGGGGGCGCGACCGGGAAAAACTGTTTTTT; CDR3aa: CASSSRDRGRDREKLFF
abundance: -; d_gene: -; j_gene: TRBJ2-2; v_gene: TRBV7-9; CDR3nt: TGTGCCAGCAGCCCCAAGATGCAGGGGGGGACCACCGGGGAGCTGTTTTTT; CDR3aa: CASSPKMQGGTTGELFF
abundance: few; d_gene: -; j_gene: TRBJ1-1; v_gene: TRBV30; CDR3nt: TGTGCCTGGAGGGCCCTGAACACTGAAGCTTTCTTT; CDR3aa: CAWRALNTEAFF
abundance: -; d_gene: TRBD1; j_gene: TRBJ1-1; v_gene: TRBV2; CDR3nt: TGTGCCAGCAGTGGACAGGGGAACACTGAAGCTTTCTTT; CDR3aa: CASSGQGNTEAFF
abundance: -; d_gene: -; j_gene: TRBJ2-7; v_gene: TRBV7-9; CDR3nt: TGTGCCTCCTCCGGAAGTTTGAGCTCCTACGAGCAGTACTTC; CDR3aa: CASSGSLSSYEQYF
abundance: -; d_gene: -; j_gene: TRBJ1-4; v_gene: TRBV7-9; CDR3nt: TGTGCCAGCAGCTTAACGGTGGGAGCAAATGAAAAACTGTTTTTT; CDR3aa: CASSLTVGANEKLFF
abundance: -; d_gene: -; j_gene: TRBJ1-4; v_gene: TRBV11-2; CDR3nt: TGTGCCAGCAGCAGTTGGAGCCACTTTTCTCAAAAACTGTTTTTT; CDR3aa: CASSSWSHFSQKLFF
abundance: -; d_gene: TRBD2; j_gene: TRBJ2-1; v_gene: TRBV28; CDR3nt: TGTGCCAGCAGTTCCCTTATGACTAGCGGTCGGAGTAGGGATGAGCAGTTCTTC; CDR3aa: CASSSLMTSGRSRDEQFF
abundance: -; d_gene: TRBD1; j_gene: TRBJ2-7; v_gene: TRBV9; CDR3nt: TGTGCCAGCAGCCAAGCGGGGACAGGGCCCGAGCAGTACTTC; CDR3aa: CASSQAGTGPEQYF
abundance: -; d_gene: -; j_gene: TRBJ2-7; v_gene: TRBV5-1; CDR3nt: TGCGCCAGCAGCTTGGCCGCAGGCGAGCAGTACTTC; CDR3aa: CASSLAAGEQYF
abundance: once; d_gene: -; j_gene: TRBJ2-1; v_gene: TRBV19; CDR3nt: TGTGCCAGTAGCCACGAGGGGGCCTACAATGAGCAGTTCTTC; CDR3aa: CASSHEGAYNEQFF
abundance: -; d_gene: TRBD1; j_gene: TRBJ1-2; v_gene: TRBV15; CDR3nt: TGTGCCACCAGCAGGTTGATACAGGGGATTGATGGCTACACCTTC; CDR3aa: CATSRLIQGIDGYTF
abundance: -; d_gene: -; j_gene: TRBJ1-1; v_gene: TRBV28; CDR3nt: TGTGCCAGCAGTCCCCCGACGGAAATGAACACTGAAGCTTTCTTT; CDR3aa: CASSPPTEMNTEAFF
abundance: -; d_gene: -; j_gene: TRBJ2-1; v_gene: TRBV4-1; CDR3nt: TGCGCCAGCAGCCAAGTGGGCGGCGGAAATGAGCAGTTCTTC; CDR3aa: CASSQVGGGNEQFF
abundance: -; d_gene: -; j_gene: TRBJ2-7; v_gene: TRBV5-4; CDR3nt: TGTGCCAGCAGCCAGGGGATAACCAACGAGCAGTACTTC; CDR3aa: CASSQGITNEQYF
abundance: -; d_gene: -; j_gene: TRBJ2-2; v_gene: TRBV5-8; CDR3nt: TGTGCCACCCTATGGTTGACCTTGAACACCGGGGAGCTGTTTTTT; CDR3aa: CATLWLTLNTGELFF
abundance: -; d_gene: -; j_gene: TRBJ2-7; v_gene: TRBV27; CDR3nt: TGTGCCAGCAGCGGGGGACGGAGTGAGCAGTACTTC; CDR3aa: CASSGGRSEQYF
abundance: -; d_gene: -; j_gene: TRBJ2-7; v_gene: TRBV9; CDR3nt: TGTGCCAGCAGCGACAAGACCTACTCCGAGCAGTACTTC; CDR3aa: CASSDKTYSEQYF
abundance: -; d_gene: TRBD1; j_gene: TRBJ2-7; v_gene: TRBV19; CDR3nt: TGTGCCAGTACCGGGACAGGACCCTACGAGCAGTACTTC; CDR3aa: CASTGTGPYEQYF
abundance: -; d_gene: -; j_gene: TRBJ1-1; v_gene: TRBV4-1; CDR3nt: TGCGCCAGCAGCCAACCCCCGGGGGGGGACACTGAAGCTTTCTTT; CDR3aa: CASSQPPGGDTEAFF
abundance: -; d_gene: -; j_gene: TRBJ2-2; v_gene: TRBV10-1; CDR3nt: TGCGCCAGCAGGGCCAACACCGGGGAGCTGTTTTTT; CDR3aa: CASRANTGELFF
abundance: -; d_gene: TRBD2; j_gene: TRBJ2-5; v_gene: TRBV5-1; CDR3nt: TGCGCCAGCAGGGGAGGGGTAGGACGACACCAAGAGACCCAGTACTTC; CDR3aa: CASRGGVGRHQETQYF
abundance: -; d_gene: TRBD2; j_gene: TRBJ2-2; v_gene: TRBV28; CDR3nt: TGTGCCAGCAGTTCCCTGGAGCGGGAGGTAACCGGGGAGCTGTTTTTT; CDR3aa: CASSSLEREVTGELFF
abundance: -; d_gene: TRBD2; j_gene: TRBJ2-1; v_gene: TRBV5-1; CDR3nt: TGCGCCAGCAGCCCCGGGACTACCAAGTCCTACAATGAGCAGTTCTTC; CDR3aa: CASSPGTTKSYNEQFF
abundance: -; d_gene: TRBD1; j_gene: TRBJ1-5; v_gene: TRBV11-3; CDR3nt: TGTGCCAGAAGAGGACAGGGCAATCAGCCCCAGCATTTT; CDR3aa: CARRGQGNQPQHF
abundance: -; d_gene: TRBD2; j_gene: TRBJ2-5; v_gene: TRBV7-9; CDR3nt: TGTGCCAGCAGACCGGAGGGGGCTAGCGGGAGGTCCGGGCAAGAGACCCAGTACTTC; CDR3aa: CASRPEGASGRSGQETQYF
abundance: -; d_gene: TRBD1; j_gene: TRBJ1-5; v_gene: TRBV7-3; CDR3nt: TGTGCCAGCAGCTCGACCGGGACAGGCAATCAGCCCCAGCATTTT; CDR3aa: CASSSTGTGNQPQHF
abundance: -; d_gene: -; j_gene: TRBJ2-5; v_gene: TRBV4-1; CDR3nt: TGCGCCAGCAGCCAAGTCCCTCGAAGCCAAGAGACCCAGTACTTC; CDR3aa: CASSQVPRSQETQYF
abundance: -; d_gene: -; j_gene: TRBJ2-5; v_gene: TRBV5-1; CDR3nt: TGCGCCAGCAGCCCTTCCGAGATCGGGTGGGGAGAGACCCAGTACTTC; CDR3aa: CASSPSEIGWGETQYF
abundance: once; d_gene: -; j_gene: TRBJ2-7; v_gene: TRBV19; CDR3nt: TGTGCCAGTAGTATAGAATTTGGGCCATACGAGCAGTACTTC; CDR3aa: CASSIEFGPYEQYF
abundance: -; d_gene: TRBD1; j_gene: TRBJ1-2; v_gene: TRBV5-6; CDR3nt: TGTGCCAGCAGCTTACCGGGACAGGGTACCTATGGCTACACCTTC; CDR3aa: CASSLPGQGTYGYTF
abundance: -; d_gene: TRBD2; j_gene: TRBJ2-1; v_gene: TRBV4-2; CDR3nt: TGTGCCAGCAGCCAGGGACTAGCGGGTCAGTTTGGTGAGCAGTTCTTC; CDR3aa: CASSQGLAGQFGEQFF
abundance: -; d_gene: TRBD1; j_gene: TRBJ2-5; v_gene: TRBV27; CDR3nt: TGTGCCAGCAGCAACCGACAGGGATCGTACCAAGAGACCCAGTACTTC; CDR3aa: CASSNRQGSYQETQYF
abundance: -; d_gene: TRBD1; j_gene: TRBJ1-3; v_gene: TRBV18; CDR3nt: TGTGCCAGCTCTGCGACCAGGGGACAGGGTGGCTCTGGAAACACCATATATTTT; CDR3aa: CASSATRGQGGSGNTIYF
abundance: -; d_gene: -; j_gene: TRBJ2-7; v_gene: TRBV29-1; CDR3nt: TGCAGCACAAGGATGGGCGGAAGCTACGAGCAGTACTTC; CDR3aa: CSTRMGGSYEQYF
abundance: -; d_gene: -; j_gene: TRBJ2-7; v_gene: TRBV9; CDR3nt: TGTGCCAGCAGCGTAGGGGCGGGCGGAGCGTACGAGCAGTACTTC; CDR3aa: CASSVGAGGAYEQYF
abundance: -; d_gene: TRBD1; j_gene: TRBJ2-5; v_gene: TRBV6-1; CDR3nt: TGTGCCAGCAGTGATCCAACAGGGGCCTCCCAAGAGACCCAGTACTTC; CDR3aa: CASSDPTGASQETQYF
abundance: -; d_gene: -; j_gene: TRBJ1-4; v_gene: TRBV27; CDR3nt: TGTGCCAGCAGATCGGCAACAGGTCCTTCAGATGAAAAACTGTTTTTT; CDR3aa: CASRSATGPSDEKLFF
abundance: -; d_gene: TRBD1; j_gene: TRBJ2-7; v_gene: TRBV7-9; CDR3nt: TGTGCCAGCAGCTTGGCGCCAGGGACAGGGATCTCCTACGAGCAGTACTTC; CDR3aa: CASSLAPGTGISYEQYF
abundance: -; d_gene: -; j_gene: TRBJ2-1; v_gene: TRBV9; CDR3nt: TGTGCCAGCAGCGTAGAGACCAGCTCCTACAATGAGCAGTTCTTC; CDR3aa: CASSVETSSYNEQFF
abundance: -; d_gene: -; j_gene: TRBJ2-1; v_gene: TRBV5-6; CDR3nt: TGTGCCAGCAGCTTGCGGGAGTACAATGAGCAGTTCTTC; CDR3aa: CASSLREYNEQFF
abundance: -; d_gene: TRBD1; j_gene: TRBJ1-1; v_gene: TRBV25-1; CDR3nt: TGTGCCAGCAGTGAAAGGGACAGGGGGTATCGCACTGAAGCTTTCTTT; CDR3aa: CASSERDRGYRTEAFF
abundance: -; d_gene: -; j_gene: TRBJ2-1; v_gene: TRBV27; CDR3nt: TGTGCCAGCAGTTTAAGCAGGGCTTACAATGAGCAGTTCTTC; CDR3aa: CASSLSRAYNEQFF
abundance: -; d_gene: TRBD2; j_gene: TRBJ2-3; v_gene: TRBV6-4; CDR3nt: TGTGCCAGCGCCTCCTCTAGCGGGCTCACCGATACGCAGTATTTT; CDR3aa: CASASSSGLTDTQYF
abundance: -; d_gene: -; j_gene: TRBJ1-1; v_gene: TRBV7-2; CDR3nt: TGTGCCAGCGCCTTTTTTTGGACGGGAAACACTGAAGCTTTCTTT; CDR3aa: CASAFFWTGNTEAFF
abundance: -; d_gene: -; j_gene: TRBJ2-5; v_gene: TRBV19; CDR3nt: TGTGCCAGTACCCGGACAACAGGGTACCAAGAGACCCAGTACTTC; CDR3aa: CASTRTTGYQETQYF
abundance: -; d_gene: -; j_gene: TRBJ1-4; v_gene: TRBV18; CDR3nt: TGTGCCAGCTCACCTACCGACAGCCGAGGGGCGGAAAAACTGTTTTTT; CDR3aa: CASSPTDSRGAEKLFF
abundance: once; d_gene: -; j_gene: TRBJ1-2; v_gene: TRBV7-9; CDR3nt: TGTGCCAGCAGAACGGACCGCACTAACTATGGCTACACCTTC; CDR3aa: CASRTDRTNYGYTF
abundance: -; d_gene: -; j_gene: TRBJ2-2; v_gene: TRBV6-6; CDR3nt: TGTGCCAGCAGCCTTGCCCAGGGGACCCCCGGGGAGCTGTTTTTT; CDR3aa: CASSLAQGTPGELFF